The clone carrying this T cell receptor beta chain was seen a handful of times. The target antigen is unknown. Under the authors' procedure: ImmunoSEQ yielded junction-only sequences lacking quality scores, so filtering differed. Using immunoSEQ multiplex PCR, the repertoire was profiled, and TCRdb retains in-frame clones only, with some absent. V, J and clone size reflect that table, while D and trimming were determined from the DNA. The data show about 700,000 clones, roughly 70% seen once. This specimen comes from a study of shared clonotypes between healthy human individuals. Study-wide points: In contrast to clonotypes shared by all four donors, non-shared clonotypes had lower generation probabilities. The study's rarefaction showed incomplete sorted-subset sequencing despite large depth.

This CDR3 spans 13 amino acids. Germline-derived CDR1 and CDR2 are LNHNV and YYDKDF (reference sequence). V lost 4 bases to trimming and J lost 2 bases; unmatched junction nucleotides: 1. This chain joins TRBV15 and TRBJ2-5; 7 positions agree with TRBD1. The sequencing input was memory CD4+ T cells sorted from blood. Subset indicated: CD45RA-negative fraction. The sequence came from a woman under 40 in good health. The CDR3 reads CATSMGQQETQYF. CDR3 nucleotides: TGTGCCACCAGCATGGGACAGCAAGAGACCCAGTACTTC.